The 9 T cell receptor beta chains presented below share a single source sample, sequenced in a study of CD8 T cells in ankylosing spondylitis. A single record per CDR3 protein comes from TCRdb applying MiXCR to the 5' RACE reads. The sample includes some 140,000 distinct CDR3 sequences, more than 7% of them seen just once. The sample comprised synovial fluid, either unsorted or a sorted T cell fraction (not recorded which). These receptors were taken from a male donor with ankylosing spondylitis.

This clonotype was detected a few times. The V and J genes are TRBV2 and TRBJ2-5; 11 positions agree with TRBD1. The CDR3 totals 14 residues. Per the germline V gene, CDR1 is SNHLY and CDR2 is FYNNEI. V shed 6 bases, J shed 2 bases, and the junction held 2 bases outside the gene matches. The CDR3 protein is CASSGTGGQETQYF. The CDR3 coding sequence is TGTGCCAGCAGCGGGACAGGGGGTCAAGAGACCCAGTACTTC.

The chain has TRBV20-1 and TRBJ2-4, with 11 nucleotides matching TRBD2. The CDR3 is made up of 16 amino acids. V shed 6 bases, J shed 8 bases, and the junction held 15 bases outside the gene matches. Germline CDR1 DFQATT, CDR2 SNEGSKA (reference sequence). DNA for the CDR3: TGCAGTGCGGCAGGACTAGCGGGCTTCCCTAGTGACATTCAGTACTTC. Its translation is CSAAGLAGFPSDIQYF.

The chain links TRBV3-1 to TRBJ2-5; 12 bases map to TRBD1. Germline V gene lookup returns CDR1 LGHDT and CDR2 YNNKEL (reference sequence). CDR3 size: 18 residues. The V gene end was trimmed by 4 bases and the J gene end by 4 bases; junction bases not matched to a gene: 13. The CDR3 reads CASSRPPGQGAWGETQYF. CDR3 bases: TGTGCCAGCAGCCGGCCACCGGGACAGGGGGCTTGGGGAGAGACCCAGTACTTC.

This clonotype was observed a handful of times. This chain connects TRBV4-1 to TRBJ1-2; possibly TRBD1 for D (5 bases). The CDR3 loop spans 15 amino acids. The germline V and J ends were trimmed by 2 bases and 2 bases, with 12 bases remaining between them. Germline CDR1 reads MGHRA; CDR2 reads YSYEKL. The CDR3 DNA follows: TGCGCCAGCAGCCAAACCCAGGGACCGAACTATGGCTACACCTTC. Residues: CASSQTQGPNYGYTF.

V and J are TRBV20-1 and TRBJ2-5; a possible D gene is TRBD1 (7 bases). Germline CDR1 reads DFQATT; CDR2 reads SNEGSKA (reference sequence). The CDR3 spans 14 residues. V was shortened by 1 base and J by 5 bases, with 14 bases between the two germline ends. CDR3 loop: CSARAPGGYETQYF. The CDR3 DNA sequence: TGCAGTGCTAGAGCGCCAGGGGGGTACGAGACCCAGTACTTC.

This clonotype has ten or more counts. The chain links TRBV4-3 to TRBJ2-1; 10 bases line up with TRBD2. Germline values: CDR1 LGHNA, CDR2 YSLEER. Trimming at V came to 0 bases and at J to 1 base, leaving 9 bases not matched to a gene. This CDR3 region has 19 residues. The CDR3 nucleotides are TGCGCCAGCAGCCAAGAGTATCTAGCGGGAGTTAGTTCCTACAATGAGCAGTTCTTC. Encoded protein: CASSQEYLAGVSSYNEQFF.

CDR3 sequence (DNA): TGTGCCAGCAGCCGGGCCCCGGCGGGAGCGGGCACAGATACGCAGTATTTT. It translates to CASSRAPAGAGTDTQYF. The chain uses TRBV7-2 and TRBJ2-3; 7 bases fit TRBD2. The CDR3 sequence is 17 residues long. The junction had 12 bases not matched to a gene; V was cut back by 5 bases and J by 1 base. Germline CDR1 reads SGHTA; CDR2 reads FQGNSA.

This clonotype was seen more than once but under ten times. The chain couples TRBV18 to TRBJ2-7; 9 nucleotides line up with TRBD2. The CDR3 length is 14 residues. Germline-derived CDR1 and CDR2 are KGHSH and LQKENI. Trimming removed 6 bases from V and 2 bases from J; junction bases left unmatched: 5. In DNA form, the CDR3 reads TGTGCCAGCTCCGAGTTAGCGGGGGCCTACGAGCAGTACTTC. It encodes CASSELAGAYEQYF.

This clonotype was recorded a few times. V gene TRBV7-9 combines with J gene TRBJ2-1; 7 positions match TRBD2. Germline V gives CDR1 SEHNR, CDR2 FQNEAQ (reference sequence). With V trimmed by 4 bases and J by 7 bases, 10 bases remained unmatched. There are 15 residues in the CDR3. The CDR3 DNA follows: TGTGCCAGCAGCTGGCCGGAACTAGCGCTTAATGAGCAGTTCTTC. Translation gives CASSWPELALNEQFF.